Each of the 6 T cell receptor beta chains below was sequenced from the same sample in a study of T cells in Graves' hyperthyroidism and ophthalmopathy. Amplified regions were TCR beta CDR3 sequences from RNA transcripts. First-round RT-PCR with HTBI primers amplified the TCR CDR3 region. A single record per CDR3 protein comes from TCRdb applying MiXCR to the multiplex PCR reads. The table has roughly 560,000 distinct CDR3 sequences, 14% to 15% seen once. Sample: blood. All receptors derive from a middle-aged woman with Graves' ophthalmopathy.

The chain combines TRBV11-1 with TRBJ2-7; 7 bases map to TRBD1. The CDR3 totals 16 residues. Germline CDR1 and CDR2: SGHAT and FQDESV (reference sequence). The V and J ends lost 4 bases and 1 base, in that order; junction bases with no gene match: 10. This CDR3 is CASSSPQPGGSYEQYF. In DNA, the CDR3 is TGTGCCAGCAGCTCCCCGCAGCCAGGGGGTTCCTACGAGCAGTACTTC. Full variable domain (missing parts from reference TRBV11-1 and TRBJ2-7): EAEVAQSPRYKITEKSQAVAFWCDPISGHATLYWYRQILGQGPELLVQFQDESVVDDSQLPKDRFSAERLKGVDSTLKIQPAELGDSAMYLCASSSPQPGGSYEQYFGPGTRLTVT.

This chain connects TRBV20-1 to TRBJ2-7; no firm D call. V dropped 0 bases and J dropped 0 bases, with 9 bases sitting between them. The CDR3 has 14 amino acids. CDR1 DFQATT and CDR2 SNEGSKA come from the germline V gene (reference sequence). The CDR3 sequence is CSARDSRSSYEQYF. The CDR3 DNA reads as TGCAGTGCTAGAGACTCCCGGAGCTCCTACGAGCAGTACTTC.

This clonotype appeared many times. This sequence joins TRBV6-5 and TRBJ1-1; D is unclear. Trimming cost V 0 bases and J 6 bases, with 14 bases left between them. CDR3 length: 15 amino acids. Per germline, CDR1 MNHEY and CDR2 SVGAGI. The CDR3 DNA reads as TGTGCCAGCAGTTACTCGACGGGCAGTCGGTCTGAAGCTTTCTTT. Protein sequence: CASSYSTGSRSEAFF.

J is TRBJ2-5 and V is TRBV5-4; D not resolved. This CDR3 comprises 13 residues. The germline CDR1 and CDR2 sequences are SGHNT and YYREEE (reference sequence). Trimming took off 4 bases at V and 3 bases at J, with 10 bases between the two ends. In DNA form, the CDR3 reads TGTGCCAGCAGCCCCCCCTGGGAAGAGACCCAGTACTTC. The encoded protein is CASSPPWEETQYF.

This clonotype occurred many times. The genes are TRBV30 and TRBJ1-2; D is unresolved. CDR3 size: 9 residues. CDR1 is GTSNPN and CDR2 is SVGIG in the germline V gene (reference sequence). Trimming shortened V by 5 bases and J by 6 bases, and 4 bases separated the two germline ends. The CDR3 loop is CAWPDGYTF. The CDR3 nucleotides are TGTGCCTGGCCCGATGGCTACACCTTC.

This clonotype was detected only a few times. The chain uses TRBV4-1 and TRBJ1-2; D gene ambiguous. The CDR3 loop spans 18 amino acids. The germline V gene has CDR1 MGHRA and CDR2 YSYEKL. V dropped 1 base and J dropped 8 bases, with 26 bases sitting between them. CDR3 coding DNA: TGCGCCAGCAGCCAAGGCTCCACGACCAGGTTACCCATAGGGGGCTACACCTTC. It is translated as CASSQGSTTRLPIGGYTF.